One and the same sample provided the 7 T cell receptor beta chains below, sequenced in a study of post-analysis software for immune sequencing data. Findings and limits, study-wide: Compared with controls, patients had more of roughly five TRBV segments, including TRBV5-6, TRBV5-1 and TRBV20-1.

cDNA libraries for TCR beta contained unique molecular identifiers. MiXCR, run by TCRdb on the PCR reads, gives a single entry per CDR3 protein. The data show about 210,000 distinct CDR3 sequences, over 25% seen once. What these receptors recognize is not known. Sequencing input: blood. Source of these receptors: a girl aged 2-17 years with multiple sclerosis.

The V gene is TRBV5-1, the J gene TRBJ2-1; TRBD1 might be the D (6 bases). The germline V and J ends were trimmed by 8 bases and 8 bases, with 17 bases remaining between them. The germline CDR1 and CDR2 sequences are SGHRS and YFSETQ. This CDR3 is built from 13 residues. DNA of the CDR3: TGCGCCAGTATCGGACAGAGTTACGATGAGCAGTTCTTC. This sequence encodes CASIGQSYDEQFF. The variable domain in full, completed from reference TRBV5-1 and TRBJ2-1, reads KAGVTQTPRYLIKTRGQQVTLSCSPISGHRSVSWYQQTPGQGLQFLFEYFSETQRNKGNFPGRFSGRQFSNSRSEMNVSTLELGDSALYLCASIGQSYDEQFFGPGTRLTVL.

This clonotype has a count of ten or more. This chain links TRBV5-1 with TRBJ2-1, with D possibly called TRBD1 or TRBD2 (6 bases each). V shed 4 bases and J shed 9 bases, with 17 bases lying between them. Germline lookup yields CDR1 SGHRS and CDR2 YFSETQ. CDR3 length equals 14 residues. CDR3 bases: TGCGCCAGCAGCCCGGGCGGGACACACGGTGAGCAGTTCTTC. This translates into CASSPGGTHGEQFF.

Many counts were recorded for this clonotype. The rearrangement links TRBV6-2 or TRBV6-3 to TRBJ2-5, with D unclear. Trimming took off 6 bases at V and 4 bases at J, with 18 bases between the two ends. The CDR3 runs 15 residues. Germline loops: CDR1 MNHEY, CDR2 SVGEGT. CDR3: CASRQRVPRAETQYF. CDR3 nucleotides: TGTGCCAGCAGACAACGGGTCCCCCGCGCAGAGACCCAGTACTTC.

On this clonotype itself: A much larger clone lies a single base off, so this may be a read error. The chain couples TRBV20-1 to TRBJ2-7, with D tentatively TRBD2 (6 bases). CDR3 length equals 12 residues. The ends were cut back, 4 bases at V and 3 bases at J, with 10 bases in the middle. Germline assignment: CDR1 DFQATT and CDR2 SNEGSKA (reference sequence). The DNA of the CDR3 is TGCAGTGCTAATGCGGGGCGCTACGAGCAGTACTTC. It codes for CSANAGRYEQYF.

Comments on this clonotype: A much larger clonotype is one base distant, so this may be a read error. The limits of the CDR3 on the DNA are not certain, so only TCRdb's listed CDR3 is given. CDR3 loop: CATSRDWGRGSPPHF. The chain has TRBV15 and TRBJ1-6; TRBD1, as called in the table, went unchecked against the DNA. The germline gives CDR1 LNHNV, CDR2 YYDKDF (reference sequence). Including both end residues, the CDR3 is 15 amino acids long.

The rearrangement links TRBV5-1 to TRBJ2-5; TRBD2 matches 11 bases. Trimming removed 0 bases from V and 1 base from J; junction bases left unmatched: 2. The CDR3 has 16 amino acids. CDR1 and CDR2 (germline): SGHRS, YFSETQ. This CDR3 is CASSLGGTSGQETQYF. The CDR3 nucleotides are TGCGCCAGCAGCTTGGGGGGGACTAGCGGCCAAGAGACCCAGTACTTC.

This clonotype was observed a handful of times. The CDR3 coding sequence is TGCGCCAGCAGCTTGGAACCGGGGGATAATTCACCCCTCCACTTT. This gives the protein CASSLEPGDNSPLHF. The rearrangement joins TRBV5-1 to TRBJ1-6, with D perhaps matching TRBD1 (5 bases). V was cut by 0 bases and J by 5 bases, with 9 bases left in between. This CDR3 comprises 15 residues. From germline, CDR1 is SGHRS and CDR2 YFSETQ.